Below, 29 T cell receptor beta chains from the same sample are listed, as sequenced in a study of shared clonotypes between healthy human individuals. Libraries were prepared by immunoSEQ multiplex PCR; TCRdb keeps only in-frame clonotypes and omits some of them. The data contain 1.6 million or so clones, over 95% of them singletons. Sample: naive CD4+ T cells sorted from blood. Subset meaning: CD45RA+ positively selected. These receptors were collected from a man younger than 45 in good health.

The chain is built from TRBV5-6 and TRBJ2-7, with TRBD1 matching 7 bases. Germline V lookup: CDR1 SGHDT, CDR2 YYEEEE. The CDR3 sequence is 14 residues long. Trimming cost V 4 bases and J 5 bases; bases outside gene matches: 9. The CDR3: CASSRTGNNDEQYF. CDR3 nucleotide sequence: TGTGCCAGCAGCCGGACAGGAAACAACGACGAGCAGTACTTC.

Only a few counts were recorded for this clone. The genes are TRBV14 and TRBJ2-2; D tentatively fits TRBD1 or TRBD2 (6 bases each). V lost 5 bases, J lost 4 bases, and 14 bases lay in between. The germline V gene has CDR1 SGHDN and CDR2 FVKESK. The CDR3 is 15 amino acids. The CDR3 here is CASSAGGISTGELFF. The CDR3 bases are TGTGCCAGCAGCGCCGGGGGCATTAGCACCGGGGAGCTGTTTTTT. Variable domain in full (rest from reference TRBV14 and TRBJ2-2): EAGVTQFPSHSVIEKGQTVTLRCDPISGHDNLYWYRRVMGKEIKFLLHFVKESKQDESGMPNNRFLAERTGGTYSTLKVQPAELEDSGVYFCASSAGGISTGELFFGEGSRLTVL.

This clone was seen just once. The chain carries TRBV5-1 and TRBJ2-5; possible D gene TRBD2, 6 bases. The CDR3 contains 16 residues. V lost 6 bases, J lost 0 bases, and 18 bases lay in between. The germline CDR1 and CDR2 sequences are SGHRS and YFSETQ. The CDR3 nucleotides read TGCGCCAGCACCCTGGGGACTCTTCAGAACCAAGAGACCCAGTACTTC. It yields the protein CASTLGTLQNQETQYF. The full variable domain, rest sourced from reference TRBV5-1 and TRBJ2-5, is KAGVTQTPRYLIKTRGQQVTLSCSPISGHRSVSWYQQTPGQGLQFLFEYFSETQRNKGNFPGRFSGRQFSNSRSEMNVSTLELGDSALYLCASTLGTLQNQETQYFGPGTRLLVL.

The chain combines TRBV13 with TRBJ2-1, with TRBD2 identical over 10 bases. The CDR3 spans 19 residues. With 4 bases clipped from V and 7 bases from J, the junction kept 19 bases outside the gene matches. Germline lookup yields CDR1 PRHDT and CDR2 FYEKMQ (reference sequence). The chain's CDR3 is CASSSHLLAGVRSGNEQFF. CDR3 nucleotides: TGTGCCAGCAGCTCCCACCTTCTAGCGGGAGTTCGAAGTGGGAATGAGCAGTTCTTC.

The genes are TRBV30 and TRBJ2-5; the D gene is possibly TRBD1 (6 bases). Germline CDR1 GTSNPN, CDR2 SVGIG (reference sequence). The CDR3 totals 14 residues. The ends were cut back, 0 bases at V and 1 base at J, with 9 bases in the middle. The CDR3 sequence is CAWSVKGGQETQYF. The CDR3 DNA sequence: TGTGCCTGGAGTGTAAAAGGGGGCCAAGAGACCCAGTACTTC.

This clone is a singleton in its sample. The rearrangement uses TRBV5-5 and TRBJ2-1; 11 positions match TRBD2. Germline lookup yields CDR1 SGHKS and CDR2 YYEKEE (reference sequence). CDR3 size: 15 residues. After removal of 4 bases from V and 3 bases from J, the junction contained 3 bases not matched to a gene. The CDR3, as DNA: TGTGCCAGCAGCCGACTAGCGGGAAACTACAATGAGCAGTTCTTC. It translates to CASSRLAGNYNEQFF.

The rearrangement links TRBV27 to TRBJ2-3; 10 nucleotides line up with TRBD2. The CDR3 consists of 17 residues. The ends lost 1 base at V and 5 bases at J; junction bases unmatched: 9. Germline V gene sequence: CDR1 MNHEY, CDR2 SMNVEV (reference sequence). The CDR3 sequence: CASSLFLAGDLKDTQYF. The CDR3 bases are TGTGCCAGCAGTTTATTTCTAGCGGGAGATCTCAAAGATACGCAGTATTTT.

The chain links TRBV7-6 to TRBJ2-3; 8 nucleotides line up with TRBD2. With V trimmed by 1 base and J by 4 bases, 7 bases remained unmatched. This CDR3 has 16 amino acids. Germline V gene sequence: CDR1 SGHVS, CDR2 FNYEAQ. This CDR3 reads CASSLGTGTSADTQYF. The CDR3 coding sequence is TGTGCCAGCAGCTTAGGGACCGGGACTAGTGCAGATACGCAGTATTTT.

With respect to this clone: This sample also contains other DNA sequences that code for the same CDR3. The chain employs TRBV18 and TRBJ2-7; D uncertain. Germline-derived CDR1 and CDR2 are KGHSH and LQKENI. The CDR3 consists of 13 residues. The V end was cut by 1 base, the J end by 2 bases, with 6 bases between. CDR3 nucleotides: TGTGCCAGCTCACCACTAGAAACCTACGAGCAGTACTTC. Protein sequence: CASSPLETYEQYF.

V usage is TRBV7-6 and J usage is TRBJ2-1; 8 bases agree with TRBD2. Looked up from germline, CDR1 is SGHVS and CDR2 is FNYEAQ. This CDR3 is built from 16 residues. Losses at the gene ends were 5 bases for V and 2 bases for J; bases not matched to a gene: 8. The CDR3 loop reads CASSTHGTRTYNEQFF. The DNA for the CDR3 is TGTGCCAGCAGCACCCACGGGACTAGGACCTACAATGAGCAGTTCTTC.

This chain's CDR3 is CASSFDQGPITDTQYF. Here the CDR3 DNA reads TGTGCCAGCAGCTTCGACCAGGGGCCCATCACAGATACGCAGTATTTT. The gene calls are TRBV5-6 and TRBJ2-3; D perhaps matches TRBD1 (6 bases). Germline assignment: CDR1 SGHDT and CDR2 YYEEEE. The germline V and J ends were trimmed by 2 bases and 2 bases, with 15 bases remaining between them. The CDR3 loop spans 16 amino acids.

The chain employs TRBV28 and TRBJ2-1, with 9 bases aligning to TRBD2. The V segment lost 9 bases and the J segment 5 bases; nucleotides outside the gene matches: 5. This CDR3 has 13 residues. Per germline, CDR1 MDHEN and CDR2 SYDVKM. The CDR3 DNA reads TGTGCCAGTGGGACTAGCCCACACAATGAGCAGTTCTTC. Residues: CASGTSPHNEQFF.

V is TRBV7-9 and J is TRBJ2-5, with 9 bases matching TRBD2. V gave up 5 bases and J gave up 5 bases; unmatched junction bases: 9. The CDR3 length is 15 residues. The germline CDR1 and CDR2 sequences are SEHNR and FQNEAQ (reference sequence). The CDR3 nucleotides are TGTGCCAGCAGCCAAAATAGCGGGAGTGAGGAGACCCAGTACTTC. The encoded protein is CASSQNSGSEETQYF.

The chain joins TRBV10-3 to TRBJ1-2, with D unresolved. Germline V gives CDR1 ENHRY, CDR2 SYGVKD. Trimming left V 4 bases short and J 0 bases short, with 9 bases between. The CDR3 length is 14 residues. The CDR3 DNA reads TGTGCCATCAGTGGGACCGAGGCTAACTATGGCTACACCTTC. This translates into CAISGTEANYGYTF.

A single count supports this clone. J is TRBJ2-3 and V is TRBV7-9; 7 bases line up with TRBD1. The CDR3 sequence is 15 residues long. Looked up from germline, CDR1 is SEHNR and CDR2 is FQNEAQ (reference sequence). Trimming removed 3 bases from V and 5 bases from J; junction bases left unmatched: 8. As DNA, the CDR3 is TGTGCCAGCAGCTTGTATACAGGGGTAGGAGATACGCAGTATTTT. Protein product: CASSLYTGVGDTQYF. Looking up the rest from reference TRBV7-9 and TRBJ2-3 gives the full variable domain: DTGVSQNPRHKITKRGQNVTFRCDPISEHNRLYWYRQTLGQGPEFLTYFQNEAQLEKSRLLSDRFSAERPKGSFSTLEIQRTEQGDSAMYLCASSLYTGVGDTQYFGPGTRLTVL.

The rearrangement joins TRBV11-2 to TRBJ2-2; D is uncertain. V was shortened by 1 base and J by 7 bases, with 10 bases between the two germline ends. Germline values: CDR1 SGHAT, CDR2 FQNNGV. There are 14 residues in the CDR3. CDR3 protein: CASSLGPSVGELFF. In DNA form, the CDR3 reads TGTGCCAGCAGCTTAGGACCCTCTGTCGGGGAGCTGTTTTTT.

The rearrangement uses TRBV5-1 and TRBJ2-1; D is undetermined. V was cut by 6 bases and J by 0 bases, with 16 bases left in between. This CDR3 region has 16 residues. CDR1 is SGHRS and CDR2 is YFSETQ in the germline V gene. For the CDR3, the DNA is TGCGCCAGCACCCTCGGTGGCCCTGGCTCCTACAATGAGCAGTTCTTC. Translating it yields CASTLGGPGSYNEQFF.

On this clone itself: One end of the junction does not line up with germline, which may come from a read error. The chain is built from TRBV7-7 and TRBJ2-1, with a weak D call TRBD2 (6 bases). CDR1 is SSHAT and CDR2 is FNYEAQ in the germline V gene (reference sequence). The CDR3 extends over 13 amino acids. The CDR3 DNA is TGTGCTAGCAGCACGGGGGTATACAATGAGCAGTTCTTC. Its protein product is CASSTGVYNEQFF. The variable domain in full, with the rest retrieved from reference TRBV7-7 and TRBJ2-1, is GAGVSQSPRYKVTKRGQDVTLRCDPISSHATLYWYQQALGQGPEFLTYFNYEAQPDKSGLPSDRFSAERPEGSISTLTIQRTEQRDSAMYRCASSTGVYNEQFFGPGTRLTVL.

The V gene is TRBV10-1, the J gene TRBJ2-1; 10 bases match TRBD2. The J segment lost 5 bases and the V segment lost 6 bases, leaving 10 bases of the junction unmatched. The CDR3 is 16 amino acids. CDR1 and CDR2 (germline): WNHNN, SYGVQD (reference sequence). Here the CDR3 reads CASRIAGGRLDNEQFF. The DNA of the CDR3 is TGCGCCAGCAGAATAGCGGGAGGCCGCCTTGACAATGAGCAGTTCTTC.

The rearrangement joins TRBV5-6 to TRBJ2-3, with TRBD1 identical over 7 bases. The CDR3 is 13 residues long. V lost 4 bases to trimming and J lost 9 bases; unmatched junction nucleotides: 8. Germline CDR1 SGHDT, CDR2 YYEEEE. CDR3 nucleotide sequence: TGTGCCAGCAGCACCTGGACAGGCCCCACGCAGTATTTT. Its protein is CASSTWTGPTQYF.

The chain is built from TRBV7-2 and TRBJ2-2; 7 bases match TRBD1. The germline V gene encodes CDR1 SGHTA and CDR2 FQGNSA. Trimming cost V 5 bases and J 7 bases; bases outside gene matches: 4. CDR3 length: 13 amino acids. This CDR3 is CASSLQGNGELFF. For the CDR3, the DNA is TGTGCCAGCAGCCTACAGGGGAACGGGGAGCTGTTTTTT.

CDR3 bases: TGCGCCAGCTACCCCAGCGGGAGGTGGGAGACCCAGTACTTC. Translated, it gives CASYPSGRWETQYF. V usage is TRBV5-1 and J usage is TRBJ2-5, with 9 nucleotides matching TRBD2. J gave up 5 bases and V 7 bases, and 9 bases lay outside the gene matches. This CDR3 contains 14 residues. Germline loops: CDR1 SGHRS, CDR2 YFSETQ.

Of note for this clone: This specimen includes other DNA sequences encoding the same CDR3. The V and J genes are TRBV18 and TRBJ2-3; possible D gene TRBD1, 5 bases. Trimming took off 2 bases at V and 3 bases at J, with 9 bases between the two ends. Germline-derived CDR1 and CDR2 are KGHSH and LQKENI. This CDR3 contains 14 residues. For the CDR3, the DNA is TGTGCCAGCTCACCAACCAGGGCGACAGATACGCAGTATTTT. This sequence encodes CASSPTRATDTQYF.

This chain connects TRBV10-3 to TRBJ2-1, with D perhaps matching TRBD2 (6 bases). The length of the CDR3 is 14 residues. V was trimmed by 8 bases and J by 3 bases, leaving 14 bases between them. Looked up from germline, CDR1 is ENHRY and CDR2 is SYGVKD. CDR3 sequence reads: CAISGRDVYNEQFF. The CDR3 bases are TGTGCCATCTCGGGGCGGGACGTCTACAATGAGCAGTTCTTC.

J is TRBJ1-1 and V is TRBV6-6, with 8 bases that match TRBD1. Germline loops: CDR1 MNHNY, CDR2 SVGAGI (reference sequence). Trimming cost V 6 bases and J 3 bases; bases outside gene matches: 6. The CDR3 has 14 amino acids. CDR3 sequence: CASRTDRAHTEAFF. CDR3 in DNA: TGTGCCAGCAGAACGGACAGGGCGCACACTGAAGCTTTCTTT.

The V gene is TRBV5-1, the J gene TRBJ2-7, with 8 nucleotides matching TRBD2. Trimming cost V 0 bases and J 2 bases; bases outside gene matches: 4. CDR3 length: 15 amino acids. Germline V gives CDR1 SGHRS, CDR2 YFSETQ. CDR3 sequence: CASSLVIAGPYEQYF. The CDR3, as DNA: TGCGCCAGCAGCTTGGTAATAGCGGGACCCTACGAGCAGTACTTC. The whole variable domain, filled in from reference TRBV5-1 and TRBJ2-7, reads KAGVTQTPRYLIKTRGQQVTLSCSPISGHRSVSWYQQTPGQGLQFLFEYFSETQRNKGNFPGRFSGRQFSNSRSEMNVSTLELGDSALYLCASSLVIAGPYEQYFGPGTRLTVT.

The chain couples TRBV6-5 to TRBJ2-5; the D call may be TRBD1 or TRBD2 (6 bases each). CDR1 and CDR2 (germline): MNHEY, SVGAGI. The length of the CDR3 is 12 residues. V lost 5 bases and J 6 bases, leaving 10 bases between the germline ends. The CDR3 sequence: CASSEGGKTQYF. In DNA form, the CDR3 reads TGTGCCAGCAGTGAGGGGGGAAAGACCCAGTACTTC.

The gene calls are TRBV6-5 and TRBJ2-7; D is possibly TRBD2 (5 bases). Germline CDR1 is MNHEY and CDR2 is SVGAGI. CDR3 size: 14 residues. With 7 bases removed from V and 5 bases from J, the gap between germline ends came to 18 bases. The CDR3 sequence: CASTATGKRDEQYF. CDR3 in DNA: TGTGCCAGCACCGCCACGGGTAAGAGGGACGAGCAGTACTTC.

The V call is TRBV7-2, the J call TRBJ2-2; a weak D match, TRBD2 (5 bases). Trimming left V 5 bases short and J 9 bases short, with 19 bases between. Germline V gene data show CDR1 as SGHTA and CDR2 as FQGNSA. The length of the CDR3 is 15 residues. This CDR3 is CASSLSRGPTRELFF. Here the CDR3 DNA reads TGTGCCAGCAGCCTCTCACGAGGGCCAACTCGGGAGCTGTTTTTT.